This passage covers 5 T cell receptor beta chains from one sample sequenced in a study of identical twins. TCRdb re-called the 5' RACE reads through MiXCR, storing one row per CDR3 protein. Of 200,000 to 300,000 distinct CDR3 sequences detected, 12% appear once; the ten largest clones hold approximately 4%. This sample also belongs to another study, concerning yellow fever vaccine responses in identical twins.

The sequenced sample consisted of memory (CD45RO+) T cells sorted from blood. These receptors originate from a woman under 30 in good health.

The chain has TRBV5-6 and TRBJ2-5; 7 positions match TRBD1. CDR3 length: 14 amino acids. Germline assignment: CDR1 SGHDT and CDR2 YYEEEE. V shed 2 bases, J shed 1 base, and the junction held 2 bases outside the gene matches. CDR3: CASSFRGSQETQYF. The CDR3 nucleotides read TGTGCCAGCAGCTTCAGGGGGTCCCAAGAGACCCAGTACTTC.

The chain has TRBV29-1 and TRBJ2-1, with 9 positions matching TRBD2. Per germline, CDR1 SQVTM and CDR2 ANQGSEA. Trimming removed 8 bases from V and 12 bases from J; junction bases left unmatched: 23. This CDR3 is built from 16 residues. CDR3 DNA sequence: TGCAGCTTCCCAGGTGCGGGAGGGCTTTTAGTTGATGTGCAGTTCTTC. Its protein product is CSFPGAGGLLVDVQFF.

This clonotype was found a few times. CDR3 DNA sequence: TGTGCCAGCAGCCAAGTCCGGACGTTGTCCTACGAGCAGTACTTC. This gives the protein CASSQVRTLSYEQYF. The chain recombines TRBV3-1 with TRBJ2-7; D not resolved. This CDR3 is 15 amino acids long. The germline V and J ends were trimmed by 1 base and 1 base, with 11 bases remaining between them. CDR1 LGHDT and CDR2 YNNKEL come from the germline V gene (reference sequence).

This clonotype was detected a few times. The rearrangement links TRBV10-1 to TRBJ2-7; 9 positions match TRBD2. Germline CDR1 WNHNN, CDR2 SYGVQD (reference sequence). The CDR3 length is 14 residues. V lost 3 bases and J lost 4; bases outside the gene matches: 4. The CDR3 region is CASSEGTSRYEQYF. The CDR3 nucleotides are TGCGCCAGCAGTGAAGGGACTAGCAGATACGAGCAGTACTTC.

V gene TRBV7-2 combines with J gene TRBJ2-7; D is uncertain. Trimming took off 5 bases at V and 0 bases at J, with 14 bases between the two ends. Germline V gene lookup returns CDR1 SGHTA and CDR2 FQGNSA. The CDR3 length is 15 residues. CDR3 sequence reads: CASSRAPFSSYEQYF. CDR3 bases: TGTGCCAGCAGCCGAGCCCCTTTTAGCTCCTACGAGCAGTACTTC.